This T cell receptor (beta chain) was identified during a study of neurological immune-mediated disorders. Germline V gene lookup returns CDR1 SGHRS and CDR2 YFSETQ. The CDR3 is 14 residues long. J gave up 5 bases and V 4 bases, and 6 bases lay outside the gene matches. The sample holds many counts of this clonotype. The cDNA was produced through 5'RACE with 10-nucleotide random UMIs. TCRdb reprocessed the 5' RACE reads with MiXCR, giving one entry per CDR3 protein. This repertoire shows approximately 60,000 distinct CDR3 sequences, around 4% found once; its top ten account for approximately 2.7%. This chain links TRBV5-1 with TRBJ1-1, with 9 bases lining up with TRBD1. Sequencing was done on a sample of PBMCs. The sequence was obtained from a middle-aged man with multiple sclerosis. The CDR3 protein is CASSKQGAGTEAFF. In DNA, the CDR3 is TGCGCCAGCAGCAAACAGGGGGCCGGGACTGAAGCTTTCTTT.